The rows below give T cell receptor beta chains drawn from one sample of a study of PD-1 and CTLA-4 blockade in melanoma. Generated by immunoSEQ multiplex PCR, the TCRdb table keeps only in-frame clones and is missing some. This sample has roughly 30,000 clones; less than 95% occur once, and the top ten carry over 6.5%. Source: CD8+ T cells from peripheral blood, taken from a patient given anti-PD-1 treatment. The receptors here all came from a human donor with melanoma. CDR3s include the opening cysteine and the closing phenylalanine or tryptophan. A D gene is named only where the DNA matches it firmly. Clone size is stated in some rows and not others, as once, few, many or a class when expanded.

TRBV7-2	.	.	TRBJ2-3	CASSSLSGDTQYF	TGTGCCAGCAGCTCCCTAAGTGGAGATACGCAGTATTTT
TRBV11-3	.	.	TRBJ2-1	CASSERLNEQFF	TGTGCCAGCAGCGAACGCCTTAATGAGCAGTTCTTC
TRBV2	.	.	TRBJ1-1	CASSEGVGAEAFF	TGTGCCAGCAGTGAGGGGGTGGGCGCTGAAGCTTTCTTT
TRBV18	.	once	TRBJ1-5	CASSRDHSNQPQHF	TGTGCCAGCTCTCGGGACCATAGCAATCAGCCCCAGCATTTT
TRBV29-1	.	.	TRBJ1-1	CSVAESTEAFF	TGCAGCGTTGCCGAGAGCACTGAAGCTTTCTTT
TRBV7-2	.	.	TRBJ1-6	CASSSDSYNSPLHF	TGTGCCAGCAGCTCGGACAGCTATAATTCACCCCTCCACTTT
TRBV11-1	TRBD1	.	TRBJ1-1	CASSPRGLNTEAFF	TGTGCCAGCAGCCCCAGGGGGCTGAACACTGAAGCTTTCTTT
TRBV29-1	TRBD2	.	TRBJ2-7	CSVVTSGRATADYEQYF	TGCAGCGTTGTAACTAGCGGGAGGGCCACCGCCGATTACGAGCAGTACTTC
TRBV7-6	.	.	TRBJ1-1	CASSAAGGTEAFF	TGTGCCAGCAGCGCAGCTGGTGGGACTGAAGCTTTCTTT
TRBV3-1/TRBV3-2	.	.	TRBJ2-7	CASSPPPGDPFSYEQYF	TGTGCCAGCAGCCCCCCCCCAGGGGATCCTTTCTCCTACGAGCAGTACTTC
TRBV6-1	TRBD2	.	TRBJ2-2	CASSEVTSGLNTGELFF	TGTGCCAGCAGTGAAGTGACTAGCGGATTGAACACCGGGGAGCTGTTTTTT
TRBV30	.	.	TRBJ1-5	CAWSVQAGISNQPQHF	TGTGCCTGGAGTGTACAGGCGGGTATTAGCAATCAGCCCCAGCATTTT
TRBV7-9	.	once	TRBJ1-2	CASSPSRDGYTF	TGTGCCAGCAGCCCTAGCAGGGATGGCTACACCTTC
TRBV18	.	.	TRBJ2-5	CASSPVGAGETQYF	TGTGCCAGCTCACCCGTCGGGGCTGGGGAGACCCAGTACTTC
TRBV29-1	.	.	TRBJ1-1	CSGWDQAMNTEAFF	TGCAGCGGGTGGGACCAGGCTATGAACACTGAAGCTTTCTTT
TRBV5-4	.	.	TRBJ2-1	CASSPDFNEQFF	TGTGCCAGCAGCCCGGACTTCAATGAGCAGTTCTTC
TRBV7-9	TRBD1	.	TRBJ1-4	CASSSTGETNEKLFF	TGTGCCAGCAGCTCTACAGGGGAAACTAATGAAAAACTGTTTTTT
TRBV29-1	TRBD2	.	TRBJ2-1	CSVEEGFTSGRSYNEQFF	TGCAGCGTTGAAGAAGGTTTTACTAGCGGGAGATCCTACAATGAGCAGTTCTTC
TRBV27	TRBD2	.	TRBJ2-7	CASSLSGLADYPREQYF	TGTGCCAGCAGTTTATCGGGACTAGCGGACTACCCTAGAGAGCAGTACTTC
TRBV4-1	.	few	TRBJ1-2	CASSRSEEDLPYGYTF	TGCGCCAGCAGCCGGTCAGAAGAGGACCTACCTTATGGCTACACCTTC
TRBV4-2	.	.	TRBJ2-7	CASSQEVALGGAYEQYF	TGTGCCAGCAGCCAAGAAGTAGCCCTTGGCGGGGCCTACGAGCAGTACTTC
TRBV10-2	.	.	TRBJ1-3	CASIPDSGNTIYF	TGCGCCAGCATTCCGGACTCTGGAAACACCATATATTTT
TRBV5-1	.	.	TRBJ2-5	CASSPRAPGTQYF	TGCGCCAGCAGCCCGAGAGCCCCGGGGACCCAGTACTTC
TRBV27	TRBD1	.	TRBJ2-2	CASSLGTGAGELFF	TGTGCCAGCAGTCTTGGGACAGGGGCCGGGGAGCTGTTTTTT
TRBV27	TRBD1	.	TRBJ1-1	CASSFSGTGGTEAFF	TGTGCCAGCAGTTTTTCCGGGACAGGGGGCACTGAAGCTTTCTTT
TRBV30	TRBD1	.	TRBJ2-1	CAWEAGTGGSEQFF	TGTGCCTGGGAGGCCGGGACAGGGGGCAGTGAGCAGTTCTTC
TRBV7-9	.	.	TRBJ2-3	CASRSVSIPTDTQYF	TGTGCCAGCAGGTCAGTTAGTATCCCCACAGATACGCAGTATTTT
TRBV20-1	.	.	TRBJ2-7	CSASGGNSYEQYF	TGCAGTGCTAGTGGGGGAAACTCCTACGAGCAGTACTTC
TRBV6-5	TRBD2	.	TRBJ2-7	CASAKAGGTSYEQYF	TGTGCCAGCGCAAAAGCGGGGGGGACTTCCTACGAGCAGTACTTC
TRBV10-1	TRBD2	.	TRBJ2-7	CASSESGSSYEQYF	TGCGCCAGCAGTGAGAGCGGGAGCTCCTACGAGCAGTACTTC
TRBV6-5	TRBD1	.	TRBJ2-1	CASSWQGADEQFF	TGTGCCAGCAGTTGGCAGGGGGCTGATGAGCAGTTCTTC
TRBV4-1	.	.	TRBJ1-1	CASSPGAHHTEAFF	TGCGCCAGCAGCCCCGGGGCCCACCATACTGAAGCTTTCTTT
TRBV7-9	TRBD1	once	TRBJ1-2	CASSSWDRGRGYTF	TGTGCCAGCAGCTCGTGGGACAGGGGACGGGGCTACACCTTC
TRBV19	TRBD1	.	TRBJ2-5	CASSITGQGQETQYF	TGTGCCAGTAGTATCACCGGACAGGGACAAGAGACCCAGTACTTC
TRBV6-2/TRBV6-3	TRBD1	.	TRBJ1-1	CASSSWDSLPEAFF	TGTGCCAGCAGTTCGTGGGACAGTTTACCTGAAGCTTTCTTT
TRBV10-1	TRBD1	.	TRBJ2-2	CASSDHRDSYTGELFF	TGCGCCAGCAGTGACCACCGGGACAGTTACACCGGGGAGCTGTTTTTT
TRBV18	.	.	TRBJ1-4	CASSPPGGPNEKLFF	TGTGCCAGCTCACCACCAGGAGGACCAAATGAAAAACTGTTTTTT
TRBV6-6	.	.	TRBJ1-5	CASSGLQGGQPQHF	TGTGCCAGCAGTGGGCTACAGGGCGGTCAGCCCCAGCATTTT
TRBV27	.	.	TRBJ2-1	CASSEMGSPYNEQFF	TGTGCCAGCAGCGAAATGGGGTCCCCCTACAATGAGCAGTTCTTC
TRBV9	.	.	TRBJ1-1	CASSVAGNTEAFF	TGTGCCAGCAGCGTAGCGGGGAACACTGAAGCTTTCTTT
TRBV11-2	TRBD1	.	TRBJ1-4	CASSSAPTGGGQIF	TGTGCCAGCAGCTCCGCCCCGACAGGGGGTGGGCAGATTTTT
TRBV6-6	TRBD2	.	TRBJ2-1	CASSYWAGGHEQFF	TGTGCCAGCAGTTACTGGGCGGGGGGGCATGAGCAGTTCTTC
TRBV10-3	.	.	TRBJ2-7	CAISERDGSSYEQYF	TGTGCCATCAGTGAGCGGGACGGGAGCTCCTACGAGCAGTACTTC
TRBV11-1	TRBD1	.	TRBJ2-2	CASSSGTGILGELFF	TGTGCCAGCAGCTCCGGGACAGGGATTTTGGGGGAGCTGTTTTTT
TRBV7-6	TRBD1	.	TRBJ1-1	CASSLGAIGQGTPEAFF	TGTGCCAGCAGCTTGGGGGCGATCGGACAGGGAACCCCTGAAGCTTTCTTT
TRBV27	.	.	TRBJ1-1	CASSSLGGAEAFF	TGTGCCAGCAGTTCCCTCGGAGGCGCTGAAGCTTTCTTT